This section outlines one T cell receptor beta chain sequence together with its context. The table came from immunoSEQ multiplex PCR; TCRdb's copy has only in-frame clones and leaves some out. The data hold about 2 million clones, with approximately 94% observed a single time. The naive CD8 fraction comprised CD45RO-negative cells positively selected for CCR7 and excluded terminally differentiated effector memory CD45RA+ cells. These data come from a study of shared clonotypes between healthy human individuals. CDR1 SGHVS and CDR2 FQNEAQ come from the germline V gene. V lost 6 bases to trimming and J lost 5 bases, with 11 bases between them. This CDR3 spans 12 amino acids.

This TCR came from a man between 18 and 35 years old in good health. The sequencing sample was made of naive CD8+ T cells sorted from blood. V and J are TRBV7-8 and TRBJ2-7, with D hard to call. DNA of the CDR3: TGTGCCAGCAGGACCGACTGGAACGAGCAGTACTTC. Translation: CASRTDWNEQYF.